This TCR beta chain came from a study of blood T cell repertoires in COVID-19. Profiled with immunoSEQ multiplex PCR; TCRdb holds only in-frame clones, not every one. The table lists approximately 50,000 clones, about 79% of them singletons. The source is a human donor in a cohort sampled during active COVID-19. Input material: peripheral blood.

The CDR3 protein is CASSQDPGTAYEQYF. CDR3 DNA sequence: TGTGCCAGCAGCCAAGATCCGGGGACAGCCTACGAGCAGTACTTC. The chain joins TRBV4-2 to TRBJ2-7, with 7 nucleotides matching TRBD1. The germline gives CDR1 LGHNA, CDR2 YNFKEQ. With 0 bases clipped from V and 2 bases from J, the junction kept 4 bases outside the gene matches. This CDR3 has 15 amino acids.